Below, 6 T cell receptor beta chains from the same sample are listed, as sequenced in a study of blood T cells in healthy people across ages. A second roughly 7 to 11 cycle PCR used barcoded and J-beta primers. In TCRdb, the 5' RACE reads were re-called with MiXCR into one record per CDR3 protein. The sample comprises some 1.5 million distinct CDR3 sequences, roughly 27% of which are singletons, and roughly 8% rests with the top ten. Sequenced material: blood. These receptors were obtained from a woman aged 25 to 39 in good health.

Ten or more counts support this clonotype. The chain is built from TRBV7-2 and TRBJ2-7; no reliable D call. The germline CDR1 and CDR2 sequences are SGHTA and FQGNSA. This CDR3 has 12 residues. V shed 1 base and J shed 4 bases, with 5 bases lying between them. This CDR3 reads CASSLVQYEQYF. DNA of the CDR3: TGTGCCAGCAGCTTAGTTCAGTACGAGCAGTACTTC.

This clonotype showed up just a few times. CDR3 coding DNA: TGTGCCAGCAGCTTAGGGGAGATAGAGAACACTGAAGCTTTCTTT. Its protein product is CASSLGEIENTEAFF. The V gene is TRBV7-9, the J gene TRBJ1-1, with no clear D. V gave up 1 base and J gave up 1 base, with 10 bases separating them. CDR1 and CDR2 from the germline V gene are SEHNR and FQNEAQ (reference sequence). There are 15 residues in the CDR3.

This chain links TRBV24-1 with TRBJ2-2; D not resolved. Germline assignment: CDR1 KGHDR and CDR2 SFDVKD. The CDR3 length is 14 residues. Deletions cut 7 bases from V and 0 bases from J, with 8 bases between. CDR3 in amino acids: CATSTWSNTGELFF. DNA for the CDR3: TGTGCCACCAGCACCTGGTCGAACACCGGGGAGCTGTTTTTT.

CDR3 DNA sequence: TGTGCCAGCAGCACCGAGGCCAGGGCCCAGGAGACCCAGTACTTC. This gives the protein CASSTEARAQETQYF. The chain uses TRBV7-2 and TRBJ2-5, with a possible D match to TRBD1 (5 bases). Trimming removed 5 bases from V and 5 bases from J, with 18 bases in between. The CDR3 runs 15 residues. Germline lookup yields CDR1 SGHTA and CDR2 FQGNSA.

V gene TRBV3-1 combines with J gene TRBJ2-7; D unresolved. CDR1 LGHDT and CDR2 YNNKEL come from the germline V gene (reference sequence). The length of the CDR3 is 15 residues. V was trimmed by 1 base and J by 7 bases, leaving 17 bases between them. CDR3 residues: CASSQGTAGGNEQYF. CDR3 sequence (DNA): TGTGCCAGCAGCCAAGGGACGGCTGGTGGGAATGAGCAGTACTTC.

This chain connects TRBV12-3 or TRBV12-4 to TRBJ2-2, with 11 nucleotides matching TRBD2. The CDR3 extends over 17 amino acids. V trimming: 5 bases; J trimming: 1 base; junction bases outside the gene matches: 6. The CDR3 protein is CASSLLTSGVNTGELFF. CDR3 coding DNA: TGTGCCAGCAGTCTATTGACTAGCGGGGTGAACACCGGGGAGCTGTTTTTT.